This is a list of T cell receptor beta chains from one sample in a study of PD-L1 blockade in urothelial cancer. Using immunoSEQ multiplex PCR, the repertoire was profiled, and TCRdb retains in-frame clones only, with some absent. The sample has around 82,000 clones, 65% to 85% seen once; the top ten hold 2% to 2.5%. Sequenced material: PBMCs, taken around atezolizumab (anti-PD-L1) treatment. The receptors were sampled from a man between 60 and 75 years old with urothelial cancer. Both conserved end residues are part of each CDR3. D genes are given only for firm matches. Only some rows state a clone size, as once, few, many or a class for expanded clones.

>TRBJ1-1|.|.|TRBV6-6|14
CASSSITGSTEAFF
TGTGCCAGCAGCTCCATTACAGGTTCCACTGAAGCTTTCTTT
>TRBJ2-7|.|.|TRBV6-5|16
CASSFRSGALNYEQYF
TGTGCCAGCAGTTTCCGGTCAGGGGCCCTTAACTACGAGCAGTACTTC
>TRBJ2-1|.|TRBD2|TRBV7-2|14
CASRVPGLMGEQFF
TGTGCCAGCAGGGTTCCGGGACTAATGGGAGAGCAGTTCTTC
>TRBJ1-1|.|.|TRBV9|17
CASSVGWAGARNTEAFF
TGTGCCAGCAGCGTAGGGTGGGCAGGGGCAAGGAACACTGAAGCTTTCTTT
>TRBJ1-4|.|TRBD1|TRBV7-9|15
CASSFDRGTNEKLFF
TGTGCCAGCAGCTTCGACAGGGGAACTAATGAAAAACTGTTTTTT
>TRBJ2-3|.|TRBD1|TRBV7-2|17
CASSPPDRVYSTDTQYF
TGTGCCAGCAGCCCCCCGGACAGGGTGTACAGCACAGATACGCAGTATTTT
>TRBJ1-2|.|TRBD1|TRBV30|12
CAWSVGQGGYTF
TGTGCCTGGAGTGTGGGACAGGGAGGCTACACCTTC
>TRBJ2-2|.|.|TRBV2|12
CASMGRAGELFF
TGTGCCAGCATGGGGCGCGCCGGGGAGCTGTTTTTT
>TRBJ2-3|.|.|TRBV7-2|16
CASSFRLSTSTDTQYF
TGTGCCAGCAGCTTTCGACTCTCCACTAGCACAGATACGCAGTATTTT
>TRBJ1-1|.|TRBD1|TRBV6-5|14
CASSLYRGYGEAFF
TGTGCCAGCAGTTTATACAGGGGCTACGGTGAAGCTTTCTTT
>TRBJ2-1|.|.|TRBV29-1|16
CSVEAVEALVNNEQFF
TGCAGCGTTGAAGCCGTAGAGGCTCTTGTAAACAATGAGCAGTTCTTC
>TRBJ1-2|once|TRBD1|TRBV28|14
CASSSPGQGYGYTF
TGTGCCAGCAGTTCACCGGGACAGGGGTATGGCTACACCTTC
>TRBJ2-3|.|TRBD2|TRBV10-1|17
CASSWGTSGSLTDTQYF
TGCGCCAGCTCGTGGGGGACTAGCGGTTCCCTCACAGATACGCAGTATTTT
>TRBJ1-1|once|TRBD1|TRBV5-4|14
CASSFRDRGTEAFF
TGTGCCAGCAGCTTCCGGGACAGGGGGACTGAAGCTTTCTTT
>TRBJ2-5|.|TRBD1|TRBV28|15
CASSTAGQGLETQYF
TGTGCCAGCAGTACCGCGGGACAGGGCCTAGAGACCCAGTACTTC
>TRBJ1-2|.|.|TRBV6-1|14
CASSRTPGDYGYTF
TGTGCCAGCAGTCGGACACCAGGAGACTATGGCTACACCTTC
>TRBJ2-2|.|.|TRBV19|14
CASRRVRNTGELFF
TGTGCCAGCCGGAGGGTTCGAAACACCGGGGAGCTGTTTTTT
>TRBJ2-5|.|TRBD2|TRBV29-1|15
CSIDGGGGASWTQYF
TGCAGCATTGATGGTGGCGGGGGGGCGTCTTGGACCCAGTACTTC
>TRBJ2-3|.|TRBD1|TRBV11-2|16
CASSLRQGASTDTQYF
TGTGCCAGCAGCCTTCGACAGGGCGCTAGCACAGATACGCAGTATTTT
>TRBJ1-1|few|.|TRBV9|13
CASSGRGSTEAFF
TGTGCCAGCAGCGGCAGGGGTTCCACTGAAGCTTTCTTT
>TRBJ2-2|.|TRBD2|TRBV5-1|15
CASSLEAGGTGELFF
TGCGCCAGCAGCTTGGAGGCGGGGGGCACCGGGGAGCTGTTTTTT
>TRBJ2-7|once|TRBD2|TRBV10-1|15
CASSESQLAASEQYF
TGCGCCAGCAGTGAGTCTCAACTAGCGGCTTCCGAGCAGTACTTC
>TRBJ1-1|.|.|TRBV28|12
CAGKGGNTEAFF
TGTGCCGGCAAAGGCGGGAACACTGAAGCTTTCTTT
>TRBJ1-5|.|TRBD1|TRBV6-5|12
CASRTGGQPQHF
TGTGCCAGCAGGACAGGGGGTCAGCCCCAGCATTTT
>TRBJ2-1|.|TRBD2|TRBV5-4|15
CASRLLAGGADEQFF
TGTGCCAGCAGGTTACTAGCGGGAGGGGCGGATGAGCAGTTCTTC
>TRBJ1-5|.|.|TRBV7-3|17
CASSWGGPNYSNQPQHF
TGTGCCAGCAGCTGGGGGGGCCCTAATTATAGCAATCAGCCCCAGCATTTT
>TRBJ2-2|.|TRBD2|TRBV27|18
CASSLSIRTSGDVGELFF
TGTGCCAGCAGTTTATCGATTCGGACTAGCGGGGACGTCGGGGAGCTGTTTTTT
>TRBJ1-5|.|.|TRBV6-1|14
CAVRGDRSNQPQHF
TGTGCCGTCCGGGGGGACCGAAGCAATCAGCCCCAGCATTTT
>TRBJ2-3|once|TRBD1|TRBV9|21
CASSVGRAGGEKQPSTDTQYF
TGTGCCAGCAGCGTAGGGAGGGCAGGGGGCGAAAAGCAGCCTAGCACAGATACGCAGTATTTT
>TRBJ1-2|.|.|TRBV7-6|14
CASSLDPGSGGYTF
TGTGCCAGCAGCTTAGATCCCGGGTCGGGAGGCTACACCTTC
>TRBJ2-2|.|.|TRBV7-2|16
CASSLTGPANTGELFF
TGTGCCAGCAGCTTAACGGGTCCCGCGAACACCGGGGAGCTGTTTTTT
>TRBJ1-2|.|.|TRBV18|13
CASSPLPLYGYTF
TGCGCCAGCTCACCATTACCACTCTATGGCTACACCTTC
>TRBJ1-2|.|.|TRBV4-2|15
CASSREGSSNYGYTF
TGTGCCAGCAGCCGAGAGGGATCTAGCAACTATGGCTACACCTTC
>TRBJ2-1|once|TRBD2|TRBV15|16
CATSRPGTSGPNEQFF
TGTGCCACCAGCAGACCCGGGACTAGCGGACCCAATGAGCAGTTCTTC
>TRBJ1-2|.|.|TRBV27|13
CASARGVLYGYTF
TGTGCCAGCGCGCGGGGTGTTTTGTATGGCTACACCTTC
>TRBJ2-5|.|TRBD1|TRBV19|14
CASNGNRGKETQYF
TGTGCCAGTAATGGGAACAGGGGCAAAGAGACCCAGTACTTC
>TRBJ2-2|.|TRBD2|TRBV5-1|19
CASSLGASGSSGRSGELFF
TGCGCCAGCAGCTTGGGGGCTAGCGGCTCATCCGGGCGCTCCGGGGAGCTGTTTTTT
>TRBJ2-7|.|TRBD1|TRBV6-5|14
CASSQTGADYEQYF
TGTGCCAGCAGCCAAACAGGGGCCGACTACGAGCAGTACTTC
>TRBJ1-2|few|.|TRBV30|12
CACTGPAYGYTF
TGTGCCTGCACGGGTCCCGCCTATGGCTACACCTTC
>TRBJ2-1|.|TRBD2|TRBV7-9|15
CASSLSGGIGSEQFF
TGTGCCAGCAGCTTATCGGGGGGGATCGGGAGTGAGCAGTTCTTC
>TRBJ1-6|once|.|TRBV6-5|15
CASSGGQSINSPLHF
TGTGCCAGCAGTGGAGGACAGTCCATTAATTCACCCCTCCACTTT
>TRBJ2-5|once|.|TRBV28|14
CASSSRAGRETQYF
TGTGCCAGCAGCTCGAGGGCGGGGAGAGAGACCCAGTACTTC
>TRBJ2-3|few|.|TRBV4-1|14
CASRNLRSGDTQYF
TGCGCCAGCAGGAACCTGAGGAGCGGAGATACGCAGTATTTT
>TRBJ2-1|.|.|TRBV10-1|13
CASSDTSHNEQFF
TGCGCCAGCTCCGATACTAGCCACAATGAGCAGTTCTTC
>TRBJ2-5|.|TRBD2|TRBV9|15
CASSVEGLAGVTQYF
TGTGCCAGCAGCGTAGAGGGACTAGCGGGGGTGACCCAGTACTTC
>TRBJ2-7|.|.|TRBV7-6|14
CASSHDSYSYEQYF
TGTGCCAGCAGCCACGACAGTTACTCCTACGAGCAGTACTTC